This T cell receptor (beta chain) was obtained from a study of OX40 agonist ivuxolimab in advanced cancers. Study as a whole: Ivuxolimab is an agonistic anti-OX40 (CD134) antibody, and patients were treated with it. Points from the study as a whole: CD4+ and CD8+ T cells in blood underwent clonal expansion by week 6 at 0.1 to 3.0 mg/kg.

TCRdb's copy holds only in-frame clones and misses some; the assay was immunoSEQ multiplex PCR. Of about 89,000 clones listed, 70% to 90% are singletons. There are a few counts of this clone. The antigen is unknown. Germline assignment: CDR1 SGHDT and CDR2 YYEEEE. The germline V and J ends were trimmed by 1 base and 7 bases, with 8 bases remaining between them. This CDR3 has 12 amino acids. This TCR came from an adult with an advanced solid tumor such as melanoma, head and neck, liver or kidney cancer. The sequences come from CD4+ or CD8+ T cells sorted from blood, collected in a trial of the OX40 agonist ivuxolimab. The chain recombines TRBV5-6 with TRBJ1-1; D is unresolved. In nucleotides, the CDR3 is TGTGCCAGCAGCTTGTCGGCAGGTGAAGCTTTCTTT. This sequence encodes CASSLSAGEAFF.